This entry features one T cell receptor beta chain sequence. Its antigen has not been determined. Qualities for individual bases were not recorded, and no much larger clone is one base off. The CDR3 regions of human TCRbeta chains were analyzed by immunosequencing. In the authors' own workflow: TCRs in the repertoires were matched against a reference library of SARS-CoV-2-specific TCRs that had been generated with the MIRA antigen-specificity platform. Breadth was defined as the fraction of unique TCRs that were SARS-CoV-2-associated, and depth was defined as the fraction of total T cells that were SARS-CoV-2-associated. Using the MIRA data, each spike-specific TCR was assigned both to the spike region to which the TCR was reactive and to a CD4 or CD8 class. Log10-transformed breadth and depth values were compared by one-way ANOVA with Sidak's multiple comparisons tests. The clones in this table, taken by TCRdb from immuneACCESS, are in-frame only. Not every clone is retained; where verified, under half of the shortfall comes from an unresolved V gene, and the cause of the rest is unknown. That table supplies the V and J calls and clone size; D and trimming were determined from the DNA. The sample table records 150,000 to 200,000 clones; around nine tenths of these occur just once. The top ten clones comprise over 4.5% of the sample.

This sample is part of a study of T cell responses to AZD1222 COVID-19 vaccine (dated by TCRdb to 2020 to 2022). With respect to the entire study: AZD1222 recipients whose second dose came at about 4 weeks and those whose second dose came at about 12 weeks were combined into one group, since spike-specific TCR depth and breadth did not differ between the two schedules. Enrollment into the trials was organized by age into subgroups of 18-55, 56-69 and 70-plus years, and those subgroups contained roughly 150, 30 and 60 TCR-sequenced participants, respectively. A total of under 250 trial participants underwent TCR sequencing, of whom about 200 had received two doses of AZD1222 and about 25 had received two doses of the MenACWY control vaccine.

The study at large found these results: Epitopes outside the regions mutated in the B.1.351 and B.1.1.7 variants were reportedly recognized by nearly half of the unique spike-specific TCRs. No day 14 peak-response samples were available, so repertoires were characterized only after the peak T cell response. Participants were mostly white British and included more females than males, and it was suggested by the authors that clonal diversity may have been underestimated. The 56-69-year group was small, and its depth increase did not reach significance, likely because of low power. Conclusions about previously exposed vaccinees are limited, since just five to seven AZD1222 recipients were seropositive for SARS-CoV-2 at baseline. After two AZD1222 doses, spike-specific TCR breadth and depth were significantly higher than at day 0 and than in MenACWY recipients. The vaccine-associated CD4 TCRs covered the entire spike protein, and the dominant responses fell in regions 160-218 and 743-854.

From the germline V gene, CDR1 is MNHEY and CDR2 is SVGEGT. V is trimmed back by 4 bases and J by 4 bases, and the junction contains 8 bases that no gene match accounts for. The CDR3 sequence holds 17 residues, the cysteine and phenylalanine included. CDR3 DNA only is kept here, 51 bases in frame from base 1. Sample time point, as interpreted from the label and publication: baseline before first vaccination. The vaccinee samples were drawn from two UK trials, COV001 and COV002, one of which was a single-blind randomized controlled phase 2/3 trial testing AZD1222 (ChAdOx1 nCoV-19) in healthy adults. Trial participant PBMC samples were collected at day 0 and day 28 after the second dose for TCRbeta chain sequencing.

The rearrangement joined TRBV6-2 or TRBV6-3 to TRBJ2-6; the central 9 bases match TRBD1. This receptor was identified in an adult in good health. The sample here was peripheral blood, taken on day 0 of AZD1222 vaccination. Read as DNA, the sequence is TGTGCCAGCAGTTCGCCCCGGACAGGGGCCGGGGCCAACGTCCTGACTTTC. Translation gives CASSSPRTGAGANVLTF.